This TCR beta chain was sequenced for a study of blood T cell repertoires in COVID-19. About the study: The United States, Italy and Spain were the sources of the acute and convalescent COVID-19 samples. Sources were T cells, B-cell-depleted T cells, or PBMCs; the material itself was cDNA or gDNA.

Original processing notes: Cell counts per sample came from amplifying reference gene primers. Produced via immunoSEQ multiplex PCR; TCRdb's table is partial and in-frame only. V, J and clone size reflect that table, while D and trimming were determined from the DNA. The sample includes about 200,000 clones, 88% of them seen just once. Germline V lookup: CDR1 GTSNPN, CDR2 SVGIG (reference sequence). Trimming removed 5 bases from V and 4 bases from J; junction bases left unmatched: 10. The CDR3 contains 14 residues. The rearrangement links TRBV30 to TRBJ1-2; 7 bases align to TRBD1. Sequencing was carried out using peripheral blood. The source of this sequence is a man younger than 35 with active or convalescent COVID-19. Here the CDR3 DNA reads TGTGCCTGGGTCGGGGGACAGTTGGCCTATGGCTACACCTTC. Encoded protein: CAWVGGQLAYGYTF.